The 14 T cell receptor beta chains presented below share a single source sample, sequenced in a study of blood T cell repertoires in COVID-19. Profiled with immunoSEQ multiplex PCR; TCRdb holds only in-frame clones, not every one. The sample contains some 200,000 clones, about 93% of which appear only once. The sample comprised peripheral blood. The receptors were gathered from a man aged 25 to 40 with COVID-19, enrolled during active disease.

The chain recombines TRBV11-2 with TRBJ1-1; D might be TRBD1 (5 bases). The germline gives CDR1 SGHAT, CDR2 FQNNGV. The CDR3 runs to 14 residues. Between the trimmed V and J ends, which lost 5 bases and 3 bases, there was a span of 13 bases. CDR3 coding DNA: TGTGCCAGCAGCCCCCAGGGTGGATACACTGAAGCTTTCTTT. Protein sequence: CASSPQGGYTEAFF.

The V call is TRBV20-1, the J call TRBJ2-7; D not certain. The CDR3 totals 11 residues. V lost 5 bases and J 3 bases, leaving 8 bases between the germline ends. Per germline, CDR1 DFQATT and CDR2 SNEGSKA (reference sequence). CDR3: CSAAQNYEQYF. CDR3 DNA sequence: TGCAGTGCTGCTCAGAACTACGAGCAGTACTTC.

V and J are TRBV23-1 and TRBJ2-2; no reliable D call. TRBV23-1 qualifies as an ORF whose function is uncertain. The CDR3 length is 15 residues. Between the trimmed V and J ends, which lost 4 bases and 3 bases, there was a span of 12 bases. The CDR3 loop reads CASSPQWPHTGELFF. CDR3 nucleotides: TGCGCCAGCAGTCCCCAATGGCCCCACACCGGGGAGCTGTTTTTT.

CDR3 in DNA: TGTGCCAGCAGCCAAGATCACAACGGGGGGATATCCTACGAGCAGTACTTC. This encodes CASSQDHNGGISYEQYF. This rearrangement joins TRBV4-2 to TRBJ2-7; the match to TRBD2 covers 7 bases. Germline V lookup: CDR1 LGHNA, CDR2 YNFKEQ. The CDR3 is 17 amino acids. V shed 0 bases and J 1 base; nucleotides not matched to a gene: 9.

The V gene is TRBV28, the J gene TRBJ2-7; maybe TRBD2 (7 bases). The CDR3 sequence is 15 residues long. With 4 bases removed from V and 3 bases from J, the gap between germline ends came to 16 bases. The germline gives CDR1 MDHEN, CDR2 SYDVKM. The CDR3 region is CASSSWGGAGYEQYF. DNA for the CDR3: TGTGCCAGCAGTTCCTGGGGGGGCGCTGGCTACGAGCAGTACTTC.

The V and J genes are TRBV7-7 and TRBJ2-7, with TRBD1 identical over 9 bases. There are 13 residues in the CDR3. Germline lookup yields CDR1 SSHAT and CDR2 FNYEAQ (reference sequence). The junction had 2 bases not matched to a gene; V was cut back by 1 base and J by 7 bases. CDR3 sequence reads: CASSLETGGEQYF. Here the CDR3 DNA reads TGTGCCAGCAGCTTAGAGACAGGGGGAGAGCAGTACTTC. The full variable domain, in which reference TRBV7-7 and TRBJ2-7 provide the parts outside the CDR3, is GAGVSQSPRYKVTKRGQDVTLRCDPISSHATLYWYQQALGQGPEFLTYFNYEAQPDKSGLPSDRFSAERPEGSISTLTIQRTEQRDSAMYRCASSLETGGEQYFGPGTRLTVT.

V gene TRBV5-1 combines with J gene TRBJ2-7, with D hard to call. CDR1 and CDR2 (germline): SGHRS, YFSETQ. The CDR3 length is 13 residues. V was cut by 4 bases and J by 0 bases, with 8 bases left in between. CDR3 protein: CASSPPGSYEQYF. The DNA for the CDR3 is TGCGCCAGCAGCCCTCCCGGCTCCTACGAGCAGTACTTC.

The CDR3 nucleotides are TGTGCCAGCAGCAAAGCGGTCGAAGAGACCCAGTACTTC. Its translation: CASSKAVEETQYF. The chain employs TRBV7-3 and TRBJ2-5; D might be TRBD2 (5 bases). The V end was cut by 5 bases, the J end by 3 bases, with 10 bases between. Germline values: CDR1 SGHTA, CDR2 FQGTGA. This CDR3 region has 13 residues.

The chain joins TRBV5-6 to TRBJ2-3; 9 bases are shared with TRBD2. Germline V gives CDR1 SGHDT, CDR2 YYEEEE. With 4 bases clipped from V and 6 bases from J, the junction kept 3 bases outside the gene matches. This CDR3 contains 13 residues. The CDR3 DNA reads TGTGCCAGCAGCCGACTAGCGGCGGATACGCAGTATTTT. Protein product: CASSRLAADTQYF.

The chain links TRBV25-1 to TRBJ1-6; D uncertain. V was clipped by 5 bases and J by 4 bases, with 6 bases between them. This CDR3 has 13 amino acids. Looked up from germline, CDR1 is MGHDK and CDR2 is SYGVNS. CDR3 residues: CASSTSYNSPLHF. CDR3 nucleotide sequence: TGTGCCAGCAGTACTAGTTATAATTCACCCCTCCACTTT.

The chain joins TRBV15 to TRBJ1-5; a weak D match, TRBD1 (5 bases). The germline CDR1 and CDR2 sequences are LNHNV and YYDKDF (reference sequence). With 0 bases removed from V and 1 base from J, the gap between germline ends came to 7 bases. The CDR3 extends over 15 amino acids. DNA for the CDR3: TGTGCCACCAGCAGAGATAGGGGAAGCAATCAGCCCCAGCATTTT. This sequence encodes CATSRDRGSNQPQHF.

V is TRBV5-6 and J is TRBJ2-2; TRBD1 might be the D (6 bases). Trimming took 6 bases from V and 4 from J, leaving 10 bases between them. The CDR3 totals 13 residues. Germline V gene sequence: CDR1 SGHDT, CDR2 YYEEEE. CDR3 in amino acids: CASTGQPTGELFF. CDR3 sequence (DNA): TGTGCCAGCACCGGACAGCCCACCGGGGAGCTGTTTTTT.

V and J are TRBV6-5 and TRBJ2-1, with 8 positions matching TRBD2. CDR3 size: 15 residues. Germline CDR1 and CDR2: MNHEY and SVGAGI. V shed 1 base, J shed 7 bases, and the junction held 6 bases outside the gene matches. The CDR3 DNA sequence: TGTGCCAGCAGTTACTACCCGGGGGGGCTTAATGAGCAGTTCTTC. Translating it yields CASSYYPGGLNEQFF.

The J gene is TRBJ2-7, the V gene TRBV4-1; 9 positions match TRBD1. Germline assignment: CDR1 MGHRA and CDR2 YSYEKL. The CDR3 extends over 15 amino acids. The J segment lost 2 bases and the V segment lost 3 bases, leaving 5 bases of the junction unmatched. The DNA for the CDR3 is TGCGCCAGCAGCCAGTTGGACAGGGGACCCTACGAGCAGTACTTC. It is translated as CASSQLDRGPYEQYF.